This TCR beta chain comes out of a study of blood T cell repertoires in COVID-19. About the study: Both acute and convalescent COVID-19 samples were obtained from the United States, Italy and Spain.

The germline V gene has CDR1 LNHDA and CDR2 SQIVND (reference sequence). With 7 bases removed from V and 7 bases from J, the gap between germline ends came to 19 bases. The CDR3 has 14 amino acids. Clones were sequenced by immunoSEQ multiplex PCR, and TCRdb holds only the in-frame ones, with some missing. The sample shows 180,000 or so clones, more than 75% of them seen only once. The source material was peripheral blood. This receptor was identified in a woman older than 75 with acute or convalescent COVID-19. The chain has TRBV19 and TRBJ1-2; TRBD1 is a possible D gene (6 bases). DNA for the CDR3: TGTGCCAGTACCATCTTCTCGACAGGACGTGGCTACACCTTC. Encoded protein: CASTIFSTGRGYTF.